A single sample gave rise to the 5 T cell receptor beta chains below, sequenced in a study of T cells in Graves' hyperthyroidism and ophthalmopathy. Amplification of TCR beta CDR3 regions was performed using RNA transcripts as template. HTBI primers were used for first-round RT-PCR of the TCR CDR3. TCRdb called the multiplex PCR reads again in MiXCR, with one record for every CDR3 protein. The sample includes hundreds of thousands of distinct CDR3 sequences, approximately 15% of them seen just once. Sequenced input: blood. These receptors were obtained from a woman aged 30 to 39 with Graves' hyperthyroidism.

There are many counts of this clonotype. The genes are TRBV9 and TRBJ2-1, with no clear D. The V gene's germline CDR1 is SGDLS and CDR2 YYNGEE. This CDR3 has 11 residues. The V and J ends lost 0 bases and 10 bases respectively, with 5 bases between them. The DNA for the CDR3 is TGTGCCAGCAGCGTAGGCCGAGAGCAGTTCTTC. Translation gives CASSVGREQFF.

The CDR3 region is CASSTGTTNTGELFF. The DNA for the CDR3 is TGTGCCAGCAGCACCGGGACTACGAACACCGGGGAGCTGTTTTTT. The chain recombines TRBV6-1 with TRBJ2-2, with 7 bases identical to TRBD2. With 6 bases clipped from V and 0 bases from J, the junction kept 4 bases outside the gene matches. There are 15 residues in the CDR3. The germline V gene has CDR1 MNHNS and CDR2 SASEGT.

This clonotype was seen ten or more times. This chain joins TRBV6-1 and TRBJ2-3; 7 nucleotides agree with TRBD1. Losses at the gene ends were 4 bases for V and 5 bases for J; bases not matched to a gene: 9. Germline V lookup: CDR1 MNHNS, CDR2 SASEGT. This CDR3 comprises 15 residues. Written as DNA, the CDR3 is TGTGCCAGCAGTGCGGCCCCCGGGACAGAAGATACGCAGTATTTT. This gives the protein CASSAAPGTEDTQYF.

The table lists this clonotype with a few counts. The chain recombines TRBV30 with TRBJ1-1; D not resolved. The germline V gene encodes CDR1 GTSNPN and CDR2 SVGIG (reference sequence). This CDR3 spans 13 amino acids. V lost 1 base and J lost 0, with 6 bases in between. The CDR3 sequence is CAWSAQLNTEAFF. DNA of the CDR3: TGTGCCTGGAGTGCACAGTTGAACACTGAAGCTTTCTTT.

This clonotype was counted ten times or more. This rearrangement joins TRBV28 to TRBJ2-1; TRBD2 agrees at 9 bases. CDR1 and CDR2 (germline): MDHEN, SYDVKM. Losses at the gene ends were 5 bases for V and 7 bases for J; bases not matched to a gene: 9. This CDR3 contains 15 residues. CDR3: CASSTSGRSGNEQFF. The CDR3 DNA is TGTGCCAGCAGTACCAGCGGGAGGTCTGGGAATGAGCAGTTCTTC.